This is a list of T cell receptor beta chains from one sample in a study of stem cell transplantation in POMP-related autoinflammatory disease. The protocol was immunoSEQ multiplex PCR, while the TCRdb copy is restricted to in-frame clones and leaves out a portion. Found here are tens of thousands of clones, more than 75% of them singletons; the top ten hold around 0.72%. Sequenced here: CD4+ T cells from PBMCs, sampled after stem cell transplantation. These receptors came from a human patient with POMP-related autoinflammation and immune dysregulation (PRAID). Some T cells may be provided by the graft donor. The CDR3 runs from the conserved cysteine through the conserved F or W. A D gene is named only where the DNA matches it firmly. Clone size, where shown, is once, few, many, or a class for clones that have expanded.

>NA|TRBJ2-5|TRBV5-5|TRBD1
TGTGCCAGCAGCTTAACAGGGGTTGAGGGGGAGACCCAGTACTTC
CASSLTGVEGETQYF
>NA|TRBJ2-3|TRBV11-2|NA
TGTGCCAGCAGCTTAGATTTGCCTTTGGGGGCAGATACGCAGTATTTT
CASSLDLPLGADTQYF
>NA|TRBJ2-7|TRBV3-1/TRBV3-2|TRBD2
TGTGCCAGCAGCCAGGGACTAGCGAACTCCTACGAGCAGTACTTC
CASSQGLANSYEQYF
>NA|TRBJ1-2|TRBV4-1|NA
TGCGCCAGCAGCCAAGGCCCCAGGTCTGGGGGGGCATATGGCTACACCTTC
CASSQGPRSGGAYGYTF
>NA|TRBJ2-1|TRBV29-1|NA
TGCAGCGTTGTAAATCTAGTCCCTAGGGAGCAGTTCTTC
CSVVNLVPREQFF
>NA|TRBJ2-4|TRBV14|NA
TGTGCCAGTTCCTACACACGTTCAAACATTCAGTACTTC
CASSYTRSNIQYF
>NA|TRBJ1-1|TRBV24-1|TRBD1
TGTGCCACCAGTGATTTACGAGGACAGGGCTACACTGAAGCTTTCTTT
CATSDLRGQGYTEAFF
>NA|TRBJ1-1|TRBV5-5|NA
TGTGCCAGCAGGTTCCGAGGGGTAGACACTGAAGCTTTCTTT
CASRFRGVDTEAFF
>NA|TRBJ2-5|TRBV2|NA
TGTGCCAGCAGTGCAGTCTTTAACAGGGTAAAGACCCAGTACTTC
CASSAVFNRVKTQYF
>few|TRBJ2-3|TRBV5-1|TRBD1
TGCGCCAGCAGCCGGACAGGGGGAGATACGCAGTATTTT
CASSRTGGDTQYF
>once|TRBJ1-3|TRBV5-5|NA
TGTGCCAGCAGCTTCACCGGGGTCATATCTGGAAACACCATATATTTT
CASSFTGVISGNTIYF
>NA|TRBJ2-3|TRBV15|TRBD2
TGTGCCACCAGCACCTACTCACTAGCGGGAGGGCCGGATACGCAGTATTTT
CATSTYSLAGGPDTQYF
>NA|TRBJ2-3|TRBV5-1|NA
TGCGCCAGCAGCCCCTTGGGGGGAAGCCGGAGGACAGATACGCAGTATTTT
CASSPLGGSRRTDTQYF
>NA|TRBJ2-7|TRBV19|NA
TGTGCCAGTAGTATAGATCCCGGGGAGGACGAGCAGTACTTC
CASSIDPGEDEQYF
>once|TRBJ2-1|TRBV3-1/TRBV3-2|NA
TGTGCCAGCAGCCAGCGGGGTGAGCAGTTCTTC
CASSQRGEQFF
>few|TRBJ2-7|TRBV7-3|TRBD1
TGTGCCAGCAGCTTACGACAGGGGGCGTCCTACGAGCAGTACTTC
CASSLRQGASYEQYF
>NA|TRBJ2-3|TRBV19|NA
TGTGCCAGTACCCCCCAGACTAGAGATACGCAGTATTTT
CASTPQTRDTQYF
>NA|TRBJ2-5|TRBV5-1|TRBD1
TGCGCCAGCAGCGCGGGGACAGGGGAAGAGACCCAGTACTTC
CASSAGTGEETQYF
>NA|TRBJ2-5|TRBV28|TRBD1
TGTGCCAGCAGCCCGACAGGGAGAGAGACCCAGTACTTC
CASSPTGRETQYF
>NA|TRBJ1-4|TRBV11-2|TRBD1
TGTGCCAGCAGCCCTCGCGCACAGGGGGCTGGCGAAAAACTGTTTTTT
CASSPRAQGAGEKLFF
>NA|TRBJ2-5|TRBV19|NA
TGTGCCAGTAGTATCACCTTCCCGGGGGAGACCCAGTACTTC
CASSITFPGETQYF
>NA|TRBJ1-6|TRBV6-5|NA
TGTGCCAGCATAGACCGGGACTCCTATAATTCACCCCTCCACTTT
CASIDRDSYNSPLHF